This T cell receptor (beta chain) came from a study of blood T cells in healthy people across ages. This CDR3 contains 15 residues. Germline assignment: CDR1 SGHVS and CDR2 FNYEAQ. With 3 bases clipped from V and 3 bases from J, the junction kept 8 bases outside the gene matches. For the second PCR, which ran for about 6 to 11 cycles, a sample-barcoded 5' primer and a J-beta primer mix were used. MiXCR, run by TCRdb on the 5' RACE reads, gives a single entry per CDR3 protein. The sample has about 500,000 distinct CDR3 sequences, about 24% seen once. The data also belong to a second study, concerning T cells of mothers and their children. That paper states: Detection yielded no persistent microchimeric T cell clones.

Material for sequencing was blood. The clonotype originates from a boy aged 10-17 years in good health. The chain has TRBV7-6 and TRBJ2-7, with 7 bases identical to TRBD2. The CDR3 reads CASSFGREVIYEQYF. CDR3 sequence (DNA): TGTGCCAGCAGCTTCGGCCGGGAGGTCATCTACGAGCAGTACTTC.